This T cell receptor (beta chain) was profiled in a study of blood T cell repertoires in COVID-19. Trimming at V came to 5 bases and at J to 4 bases, leaving 7 bases not matched to a gene. Germline CDR1 is SGHAT and CDR2 is FQDESV (reference sequence). This CDR3 region has 14 residues. TCRdb's table, derived via immunoSEQ multiplex PCR, lists solely in-frame clones and lacks some. The sample includes approximately 340,000 clones, roughly 89% of them seen just once. The specimen sequenced was peripheral blood. The receptor's source is a man aged 25 to 45 with COVID-19, enrolled during active disease. This chain connects TRBV11-1 to TRBJ1-2, with TRBD1 identical over 7 bases. For the CDR3, the DNA is TGTGCCAGCAGCCACGGACAGGACGCCTATGGCTACACCTTC. It codes for CASSHGQDAYGYTF. The entire variable domain, with the rest obtained from reference TRBV11-1 and TRBJ1-2, is as follows: EAEVAQSPRYKITEKSQAVAFWCDPISGHATLYWYRQILGQGPELLVQFQDESVVDDSQLPKDRFSAERLKGVDSTLKIQPAELGDSAMYLCASSHGQDAYGYTFGSGTRLTVV.